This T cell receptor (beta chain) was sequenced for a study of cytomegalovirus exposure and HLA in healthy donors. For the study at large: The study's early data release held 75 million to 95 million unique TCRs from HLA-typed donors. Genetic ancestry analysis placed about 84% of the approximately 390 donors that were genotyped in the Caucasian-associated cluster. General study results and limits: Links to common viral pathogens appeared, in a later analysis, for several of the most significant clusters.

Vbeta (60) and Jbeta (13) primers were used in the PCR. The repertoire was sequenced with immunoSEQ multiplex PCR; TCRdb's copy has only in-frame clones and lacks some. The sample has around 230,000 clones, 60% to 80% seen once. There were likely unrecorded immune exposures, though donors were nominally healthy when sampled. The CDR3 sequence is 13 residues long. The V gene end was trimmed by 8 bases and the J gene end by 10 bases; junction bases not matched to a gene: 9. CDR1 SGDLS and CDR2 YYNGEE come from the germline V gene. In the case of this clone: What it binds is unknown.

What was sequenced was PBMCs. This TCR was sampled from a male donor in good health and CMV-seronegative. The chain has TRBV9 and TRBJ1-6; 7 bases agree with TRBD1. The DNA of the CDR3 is TGTGCCAGTCAGACAGGGAGTGGGTCACCCCTCCACTTT. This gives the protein CASQTGSGSPLHF.